This entry is about one TCR beta chain. What it recognizes is unknown. Repertoires were generated with immunoSEQ multiplex PCR, while TCRdb's copy carries only in-frame clones and drops some. The sample contains about 78,000 clones, under 85% of which appear only once. The data are from a study of OX40 agonist ivuxolimab in advanced cancers. Study overall: The patients received agonistic anti-OX40 (CD134) antibody ivuxolimab. Among those enrolled, mean age was about 62 years (range roughly 23 to 85) and 82.7% were male. Overall study results and limits: Still undetermined is the antigen specificity of the expanded peripheral T cells.

Autoimmune disease history or systemic immunosuppression led to patient exclusion. The CDR3 sequence is 14 residues long. V lost 8 bases to trimming and J lost 0 bases; unmatched junction nucleotides: 4. Per germline, CDR1 LNHDA and CDR2 SQIVND (reference sequence). The sequencing used CD4+ or CD8+ T cells sorted from blood, collected in a trial of the OX40 agonist ivuxolimab. The chain combines TRBV19 with TRBJ1-5; 7 nucleotides line up with TRBD1. This receptor was obtained from an adult with an advanced solid tumor such as melanoma, head and neck, liver or kidney cancer. CDR3 coding DNA: TGTGCCAGTGATAACAGGGGTAGCAATCAGCCCCAGCATTTT. This sequence encodes CASDNRGSNQPQHF.